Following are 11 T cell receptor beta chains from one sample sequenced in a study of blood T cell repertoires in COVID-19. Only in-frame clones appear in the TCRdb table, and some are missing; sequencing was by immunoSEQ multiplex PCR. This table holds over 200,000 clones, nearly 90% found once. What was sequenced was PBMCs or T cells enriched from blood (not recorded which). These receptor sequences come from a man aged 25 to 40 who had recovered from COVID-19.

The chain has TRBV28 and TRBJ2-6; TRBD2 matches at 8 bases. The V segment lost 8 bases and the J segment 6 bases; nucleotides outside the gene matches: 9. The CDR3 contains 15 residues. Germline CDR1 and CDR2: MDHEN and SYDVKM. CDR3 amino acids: CASRPGGRSANVLTF. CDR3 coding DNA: TGTGCCAGCCGCCCGGGGGGGAGGTCGGCCAACGTCCTGACTTTC.

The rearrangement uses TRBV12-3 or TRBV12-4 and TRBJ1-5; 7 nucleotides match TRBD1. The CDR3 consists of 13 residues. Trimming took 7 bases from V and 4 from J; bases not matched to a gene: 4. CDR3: CASTGQVNQPQHF. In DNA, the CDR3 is TGTGCCAGCACCGGACAGGTAAATCAGCCCCAGCATTTT.

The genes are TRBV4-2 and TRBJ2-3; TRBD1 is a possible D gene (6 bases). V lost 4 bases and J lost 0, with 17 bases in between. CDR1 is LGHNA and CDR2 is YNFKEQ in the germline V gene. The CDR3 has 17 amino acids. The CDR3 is CASSRARTDPSTDTQYF. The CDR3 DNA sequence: TGTGCCAGCAGCCGGGCGCGGACAGACCCTAGCACAGATACGCAGTATTTT.

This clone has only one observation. In DNA form, the CDR3 reads TGTGGAGGGGGCACAGGGCCCCGATTTACGGATACGCAGTATTTT. Amino acid sequence: CGGGTGPRFTDTQYF. The rearrangement uses TRBV30 and TRBJ2-3, with 7 positions matching TRBD1. CDR3 size: 15 residues. Germline lookup yields CDR1 GTSNPN and CDR2 SVGIG (reference sequence).

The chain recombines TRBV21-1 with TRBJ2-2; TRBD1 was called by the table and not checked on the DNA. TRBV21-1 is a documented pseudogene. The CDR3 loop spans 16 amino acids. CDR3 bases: TGTGCCAGCAGCAAAAATTTACAGGGGGAAGCCGGGGAGCTGTTTTTT. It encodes CASSKNLQGEAGELFF.

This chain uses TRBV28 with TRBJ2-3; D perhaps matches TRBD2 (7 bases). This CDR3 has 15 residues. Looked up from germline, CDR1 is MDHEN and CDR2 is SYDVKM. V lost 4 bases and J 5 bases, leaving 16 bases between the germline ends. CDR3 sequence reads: CASSSAAGAKDTQYF. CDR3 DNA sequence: TGTGCCAGCAGTTCCGCCGCGGGGGCAAAAGATACGCAGTATTTT. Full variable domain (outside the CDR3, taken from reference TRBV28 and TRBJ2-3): DVKVTQSSRYLVKRTGEKVFLECVQDMDHENMFWYRQDPGLGLRLIYFSYDVKMKEKGDIPEGYSVSREKKERFSLILESASTNQTSMYLCASSSAAGAKDTQYFGPGTRLTVL.

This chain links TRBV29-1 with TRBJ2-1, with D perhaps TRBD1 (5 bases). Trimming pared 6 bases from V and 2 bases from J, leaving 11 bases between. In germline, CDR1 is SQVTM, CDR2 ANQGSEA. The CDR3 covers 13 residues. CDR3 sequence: CSVSQVTYNEQFF. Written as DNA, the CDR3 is TGCAGCGTATCACAGGTAACCTACAATGAGCAGTTCTTC.

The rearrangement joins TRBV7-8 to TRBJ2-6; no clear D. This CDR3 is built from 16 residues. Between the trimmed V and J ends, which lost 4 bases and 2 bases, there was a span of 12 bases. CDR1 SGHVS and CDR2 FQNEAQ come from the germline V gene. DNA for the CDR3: TGTGCCAGCAGCTCCTTTTTCCGGGCTGGGGCCAACGTCCTGACTTTC. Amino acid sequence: CASSSFFRAGANVLTF.

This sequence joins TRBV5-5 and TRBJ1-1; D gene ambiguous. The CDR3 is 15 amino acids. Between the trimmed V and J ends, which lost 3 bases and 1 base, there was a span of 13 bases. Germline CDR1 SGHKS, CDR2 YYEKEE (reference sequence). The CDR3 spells CASSSKRRENTEAFF. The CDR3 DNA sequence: TGTGCCAGCAGCTCAAAAAGGCGGGAGAACACTGAAGCTTTCTTT. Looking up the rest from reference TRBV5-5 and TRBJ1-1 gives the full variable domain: DAGVTQSPTHLIKTRGQQVTLRCSPISGHKSVSWYQQVLGQGPQFIFQYYEKEERGRGNFPDRFSARQFPNYSSELNVNALLLGDSALYLCASSSKRRENTEAFFGQGTRLTVV.

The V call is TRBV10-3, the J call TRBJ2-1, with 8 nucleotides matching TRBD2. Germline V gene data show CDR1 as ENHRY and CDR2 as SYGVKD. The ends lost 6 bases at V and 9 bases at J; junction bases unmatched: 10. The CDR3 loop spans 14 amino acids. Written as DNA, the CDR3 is TGTGCCATCAGCGGACTAGCTTCCTTCGGTGAGCAGTTCTTC. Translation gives CAISGLASFGEQFF.

The CDR3 is CASSRDRGYEQYF. The CDR3 DNA follows: TGTGCCAGCAGCCGGGACAGGGGTTACGAGCAGTACTTC. The chain employs TRBV25-1 and TRBJ2-7, with 10 nucleotides matching TRBD1. CDR3 length: 13 residues. V shed 6 bases and J 4 bases; nucleotides not matched to a gene: 3. Germline CDR1 is MGHDK and CDR2 is SYGVNS.